A selection of T cell receptor beta chains follows, all from one sample in a study of cytotoxic CD8 clonotypes in ibrutinib-treated CLL. Libraries were prepared by immunoSEQ multiplex PCR; TCRdb keeps only in-frame clonotypes and omits some of them. The data contain roughly 200,000 clones, about 72% of them singletons. Sequenced material: PBMCs, taken after 24 months of ibrutinib treatment. The receptors were gathered from a human donor with chronic lymphocytic leukemia. CDR3s include the opening cysteine and the closing phenylalanine or tryptophan. Only part of the rows carry a size: once, few, many, or a class if the clone is expanded.

v_call	clone_size	j_call	cdr3_aa
TRBV4-1	-	TRBJ1-5	CASSQGQGQPQHF
TRBV6-4	once	TRBJ2-5	CASSDRGATEETQYF
TRBV18	-	TRBJ2-7	CASSHGHGNYEQYF
TRBV30	-	TRBJ2-7	CAWSSTPGAKQYF
TRBV6-1	once	TRBJ2-3	CASSEFLTGASTDTQYF
TRBV13	-	TRBJ1-4	CASSLGTTNDKLFF
TRBV5-4	-	TRBJ1-2	CASSLGSGRGYTF
TRBV5-1	-	TRBJ2-1	CASSFRAAYNEQFF
TRBV15	once	TRBJ2-7	CATSRDRASGSYEQYF
TRBV11-1	-	TRBJ2-1	CASSLAANEQFF
TRBV7-2	few	TRBJ2-1	CASSLEGLAGSNEQFF
TRBV18	few	TRBJ1-4	CASSPETSVWGEKLFF
TRBV25-1	-	TRBJ2-1	CASRGLAGANEQFF
TRBV10-3	few	TRBJ1-5	CAISREGTNQPQHF
TRBV6-5	-	TRBJ2-5	CASSLTSGETQYF
TRBV5-6	-	TRBJ2-7	CASTLTGYLTSSYEQYF
TRBV19	many	TRBJ2-2	CASSTHAGDTGELFF
TRBV4-2	-	TRBJ2-7	CASSQEWTGFYEQYF
TRBV9	-	TRBJ1-1	CASSESGSYTEAFF
TRBV6-1	-	TRBJ2-1	CASGLAVYNEQFF
TRBV4-3	-	TRBJ2-7	CASSRALAGFYEQYF
TRBV11-2	-	TRBJ2-4	CASSLDPIQYF
TRBV4-3	-	TRBJ1-2	CASSQVVGSYGYTF
TRBV5-1	-	TRBJ2-7	CASSQEAGEGEQYF
TRBV18	-	TRBJ1-4	CASSLAGSEKLFF
TRBV10-3	-	TRBJ1-2	CAITQGGIYGYTF
TRBV28	-	TRBJ2-7	CASSKVSGRGGYYEQYF
TRBV5-4	few	TRBJ1-1	CASSLAGVRDEAFF
TRBV10-2	-	TRBJ2-1	CASSESYNEQFF
TRBV5-6	-	TRBJ2-2	CASSLSKRNTGELFF
TRBV7-2	-	TRBJ2-7	CASSLAPSGRAWEQYF
TRBV14	-	TRBJ2-2	CASSQFPGKGTGELFF
TRBV4-3	-	TRBJ2-1	CASSQDTRSHNEQFF
TRBV29-1	-	TRBJ1-2	CSVGQGLDYGYTF
TRBV9	-	TRBJ2-1	CASSDSGNNEQFF
TRBV4-3	-	TRBJ2-7	CASSQDTSGIGYEQYF
TRBV6-8	-	TRBJ2-4	CASSSRTKNIQYF
TRBV15	-	TRBJ2-1	CATSREIGGAHGQFF
TRBV7-9	-	TRBJ2-7	CASSFGGSSYEQYF
TRBV5-1	-	TRBJ2-7	CASSLVVGSSLNYEQYF
TRBV7-9	-	TRBJ1-2	CASSLGGWYGYTF
TRBV5-1	-	TRBJ2-1	CASSLVIGGATEQFF
TRBV25-1	-	TRBJ1-5	CASSDSVSNQPQHF